This T cell receptor (beta chain) was sequenced during a study of shared T cell receptors in the human thymus (dated by TCRdb to about 2021). Describing the broader study: The study examined how self-reactive, shared T-cell receptor alpha chains are generated in the human thymus.

Taken from the germline V gene, the CDR1 and CDR2 loops are SGHRS and YFSETQ. The CDR3 measures 19 amino acids from cysteine to phenylalanine. The CDR3 DNA has 57 bases and is translated from base 1. The germline V end is reduced by 4 bases and the J end by 3 bases; junction bases left unmatched: 16. The library was generated by the immunoSEQ multiplex PCR assay. Held by TCRdb, this immuneACCESS table contains in-frame sequences only and omits some clones. Under half of the omission traces to an unresolved V gene where checked; the cause of the rest is unknown. The sample contains approximately 730,000 clones, around 85% of them found a single time. Clones ranked in the top ten supply approximately 0.01% of the sample. With regard to this clone: No cognate antigen has been identified for it. There are no base qualities to consult, and no much larger clone falls within one base.

A further study also used this sample, focusing on human thymus T cells. Looking at the second paper: In Finland, the donors were immunologically healthy infants who were having open corrective cardiac surgery for congenital heart defects. Thymus tissue was collected as surgical resects that were removed during corrective cardiac surgery. Both the thymic and the peripheral blood repertoires appeared to show biased V and J gene segment usage. The related research found that thymic TCR repertoires overlapped highly between unrelated individuals. The study used under 10 infant thymus samples plus four related peripheral blood samples to characterize TCR alpha and beta repertoires. The infant donors were about 6 to 250 days old, and the cohort included over 5 males and a couple of females. Thymocytes were mechanically released from the tissue and were stored as pellets of 10-30 million cells at -70 degrees C. Genomic DNA was extracted from frozen cell pellets with a QIAsymphony instrument. TCRB and TCRAD loci were amplified from a standardized quantity of quality-controlled genomic DNA using the immunoSEQ multiplex PCR assay. The amplicons spanned the V(D)J region and were long enough to cover the CDR3 and allow V and J genes to be identified. Amplicon sequencing was performed on an Illumina platform through the commercial immunoSEQ service. Primer bias and sequencing errors were corrected as previously described, and TCRAD and TCRB definitions were based on the IMGT database. immunoSEQ Analyzer 3.0 and VDJTools were used for repertoire analysis, which covered basic statistics, V/J segment usage, diversity estimates, rarefaction and pairwise overlap. Diversity was estimated with Chao1, ChaoE, Efron-Thisted, Shannon and inverse Simpson indices, and also on datasets down-sampled to the smallest sample. For repertoire overlap, CDR3 nucleotide sequence, V gene and J gene had to match strictly, and clustering was done by Jaccard-based multidimensional scaling. On average, approximately 860,000 unique TCRB clonotypes were obtained from thymus samples, compared with around 78,000 from blood samples.

The sample taken for sequencing was thymocytes. This sequence was found in a girl in the first two years of life with a congenital heart defect. Donor details come from another sample of the same person, matched by shared clones. Here the chain combines TRBV5-1 and TRBJ2-1, with 10 central nucleotides matching TRBD2. This receptor has the CDR3 CASSGGWSSGSPVYNEQFF. The DNA reads as follows: TGCGCCAGCAGCGGGGGGTGGTCTAGCGGGAGCCCCGTCTACAATGAGCAGTTCTTC.